These 24 T cell receptor beta chains share one sample of origin, sequenced in a study of long-term antiretroviral therapy in people with HIV. Survey-level immunoSEQ v3.0 assays were run. Method: immunoSEQ multiplex PCR; TCRdb's copy keeps in-frame clones and lacks some. The data contain about 22,000 clones, 84% of them singletons. The sample was unsorted PBMCs, taken roughly 5.7 years after starting antiretroviral therapy. Receptors were obtained from a man under 40 with HIV.

This clone was recorded a few times. The gene calls are TRBV2 and TRBJ1-5; D remains unclear. There are 15 residues in the CDR3. CDR1 is SNHLY and CDR2 is FYNNEI in the germline V gene. V lost 0 bases, J lost 2 bases, and 8 bases lay in between. This chain's CDR3 is CASSEASAGNQPQHF. CDR3 in DNA: TGTGCCAGCAGTGAAGCTTCGGCCGGCAATCAGCCCCAGCATTTT.

The chain combines TRBV5-1 with TRBJ2-7; perhaps D is TRBD1 or TRBD2 (6 bases each). CDR1 and CDR2 from the germline V gene are SGHRS and YFSETQ. Deletions cut 0 bases from V and 2 bases from J, with 9 bases between. The CDR3 is 14 amino acids. The CDR3 loop reads CASSLEGGPYEQYF. CDR3 nucleotide sequence: TGCGCCAGCAGCTTGGAGGGGGGCCCCTACGAGCAGTACTTC.

The V call is TRBV28, the J call TRBJ2-1; a weak D match, TRBD1 (5 bases). This CDR3 is built from 13 residues. Germline CDR1 MDHEN, CDR2 SYDVKM. V was trimmed by 2 bases and J by 8 bases, leaving 10 bases between them. CDR3 region: CASSLGAQDEQFF. The CDR3 bases are TGTGCCAGCAGTTTAGGGGCGCAGGATGAGCAGTTCTTC.

This clone was counted between two and nine times. The V gene is TRBV4-3, the J gene TRBJ2-2; D unclear. Between the trimmed V and J ends, which lost 0 bases and 3 bases, there was a span of 2 bases. The germline gives CDR1 LGHNA, CDR2 YSLEER. The CDR3 extends over 13 amino acids. CDR3 nucleotides: TGCGCCAGCAGCCAAGACTACACCGGGGAGCTGTTTTTT. It translates to CASSQDYTGELFF.

The genes are TRBV5-5 and TRBJ1-6; tentative D call: TRBD1 (6 bases). The V gene's germline CDR1 is SGHKS and CDR2 YYEKEE (reference sequence). This CDR3 contains 13 residues. V shed 2 bases and J shed 8 bases, with 8 bases lying between them. The CDR3 sequence is CASSFNRDSPLHF. CDR3 nucleotides: TGTGCCAGCAGCTTCAACAGGGATTCACCCCTCCACTTT.

The CDR3 nucleotides are TGTGCCAGCAGCTTAGACCCCGCAGGGATCGGGGAGCAGTTCTTC. This encodes CASSLDPAGIGEQFF. V and J are TRBV11-2 and TRBJ2-1; perhaps TRBD1 as D (5 bases). This CDR3 has 15 residues. With 0 bases removed from V and 10 bases from J, the gap between germline ends came to 16 bases. Germline V gives CDR1 SGHAT, CDR2 FQNNGV. Complete variable domain (other parts from reference TRBV11-2 and TRBJ2-1): EAGVAQSPRYKIIEKRQSVAFWCNPISGHATLYWYQQILGQGPKLLIQFQNNGVVDDSQLPKDRFSAERLKGVDSTLKIQPAKLEDSAVYLCASSLDPAGIGEQFFGPGTRLTVL.

The chain combines TRBV19 with TRBJ2-7; 8 nucleotides align to TRBD1. This CDR3 comprises 14 residues. The V gene end was trimmed by 1 base and the J gene end by 5 bases; junction bases not matched to a gene: 4. Looked up from germline, CDR1 is LNHDA and CDR2 is SQIVND (reference sequence). Here the CDR3 DNA reads TGTGCCAGTAGTATAGCAGGACAGGGCCACGAGCAGTACTTC. It is translated as CASSIAGQGHEQYF. The full variable domain, in which reference TRBV19 and TRBJ2-7 provide the parts outside the CDR3, is DGGITQSPKYLFRKEGQNVTLSCEQNLNHDAMYWYRQDPGQGLRLIYYSQIVNDFQKGDIAEGYSVSREKKESFPLTVTSAQKNPTAFYLCASSIAGQGHEQYFGPGTRLTVT.

The chain couples TRBV7-9 to TRBJ2-1; TRBD2 matches at 14 bases. This CDR3 has 16 residues. Looked up from germline, CDR1 is SEHNR and CDR2 is FQNEAQ (reference sequence). With 2 bases clipped from V and 5 bases from J, the junction kept 2 bases outside the gene matches. CDR3 DNA: TGTGCCAGCAGCTTAATGACTAGCGGGGGGGACAATGAGCAGTTCTTC. This encodes CASSLMTSGGDNEQFF. Based on the CDR3 plus reference TRBV7-9 and TRBJ2-1, the full variable domain is DTGVSQNPRHKITKRGQNVTFRCDPISEHNRLYWYRQTLGQGPEFLTYFQNEAQLEKSRLLSDRFSAERPKGSFSTLEIQRTEQGDSAMYLCASSLMTSGGDNEQFFGPGTRLTVL.

The rearrangement joins TRBV28 to TRBJ1-5, with a weak D call TRBD1 (6 bases). Trimming shortened V by 3 bases and J by 9 bases, and 15 bases separated the two germline ends. This CDR3 has 14 residues. Germline lookup yields CDR1 MDHEN and CDR2 SYDVKM. The CDR3 region has the DNA TGTGCCAGCAGTTTTGTTGCGGGGGCCGGGCCCCAGCATTTT. Its protein is CASSFVAGAGPQHF.

The rearrangement joins TRBV5-8 to TRBJ2-2, with TRBD2 as a possible D gene (6 bases). Germline values: CDR1 SGHTS, CDR2 YDEGEE. V lost 4 bases to trimming and J lost 3 bases, with 16 bases between them. The CDR3 covers 16 residues. DNA for the CDR3: TGTGCCAGCAGCCCCGGAAGCGGGTGGGACACCGGGGAGCTGTTTTTT. It codes for CASSPGSGWDTGELFF.

The chain has TRBV5-6 and TRBJ1-1; 10 bases line up with TRBD1. Germline V gene data show CDR1 as SGHDT and CDR2 as YYEEEE. Unmatched junction bases numbered 7, after V lost 4 bases and J lost 4 bases. This CDR3 is built from 15 residues. This CDR3 reads CASSLPRTGGTEAFF. CDR3 bases: TGTGCCAGCAGCCTGCCCAGGACAGGGGGCACTGAAGCTTTCTTT.

This clone was counted once. For the CDR3, the DNA is TGCGCCAGCAGCTTGTTCGGGGGGCGAGAGACCCAGTACTTC. This codes for CASSLFGGRETQYF. The V gene is TRBV5-1, the J gene TRBJ2-5; a possible D gene is TRBD2 (7 bases). Looked up from germline, CDR1 is SGHRS and CDR2 is YFSETQ. V was shortened by 1 base and J by 4 bases, with 11 bases between the two germline ends. The CDR3 runs 14 residues. The entire variable domain, with the rest obtained from reference TRBV5-1 and TRBJ2-5, is as follows: KAGVTQTPRYLIKTRGQQVTLSCSPISGHRSVSWYQQTPGQGLQFLFEYFSETQRNKGNFPGRFSGRQFSNSRSEMNVSTLELGDSALYLCASSLFGGRETQYFGPGTRLLVL.

The chain combines TRBV5-4 with TRBJ1-2; D is unclear. The V gene's germline CDR1 is SGHNT and CDR2 YYREEE (reference sequence). The germline V and J ends were trimmed by 1 base and 7 bases, with 14 bases remaining between them. The length of the CDR3 is 14 residues. The CDR3 DNA follows: TGTGCCAGCAGCTTGAGGAGGGTGTCAAGTGGCTACACCTTC. Its protein is CASSLRRVSSGYTF.

The CDR3 sequence: CASSERGGYHRGETQYF. CDR3 DNA sequence: TGTGCCAGCAGTGAGAGAGGGGGATACCACCGGGGCGAGACCCAGTACTTC. The chain couples TRBV2 to TRBJ2-5; D is possibly TRBD1 (6 bases). Germline values: CDR1 SNHLY, CDR2 FYNNEI. CDR3 size: 17 residues. V gave up 3 bases and J gave up 5 bases, with 22 bases separating them.

This CDR3 reads CASSVARWTELDTQYF. The CDR3 DNA reads TGTGCCAGCAGCGTAGCCAGATGGACTGAGCTCGATACGCAGTATTTT. The chain recombines TRBV9 with TRBJ2-3; tentative D call: TRBD2 (5 bases). V was cut by 0 bases and J by 6 bases, with 17 bases left in between. CDR1 and CDR2 (germline): SGDLS, YYNGEE. The CDR3 covers 16 residues.

The chain employs TRBV28 and TRBJ1-5; 7 nucleotides match TRBD1. The V segment lost 5 bases and the J segment 3 bases; nucleotides outside the gene matches: 4. The CDR3 length is 14 residues. Germline lookup yields CDR1 MDHEN and CDR2 SYDVKM. The CDR3 loop reads CASSRDSLNQPQHF. Written as DNA, the CDR3 is TGTGCCAGCAGTCGGGACAGCCTCAATCAGCCCCAGCATTTT. Supplemented by reference TRBV28 and TRBJ1-5, the full variable domain reads DVKVTQSSRYLVKRTGEKVFLECVQDMDHENMFWYRQDPGLGLRLIYFSYDVKMKEKGDIPEGYSVSREKKERFSLILESASTNQTSMYLCASSRDSLNQPQHFGDGTRLSIL.

The chain recombines TRBV27 with TRBJ2-7; D gene unclear. V gave up 0 bases and J gave up 2 bases, with 17 bases separating them. CDR3 length equals 17 residues. Germline V gene lookup returns CDR1 MNHEY and CDR2 SMNVEV (reference sequence). CDR3 bases: TGTGCCAGCAGTTTATCGATAAAGGGCCTGCTAACCTACGAGCAGTACTTC. This codes for CASSLSIKGLLTYEQYF.

This chain uses TRBV15 with TRBJ1-4; D is uncertain. CDR1 and CDR2 from the germline V gene are LNHNV and YYDKDF (reference sequence). The CDR3 length is 15 residues. Trimming took off 1 base at V and 2 bases at J, with 8 bases between the two ends. Here the CDR3 reads CATSRAGETNEKLFF. The DNA of the CDR3 is TGTGCCACCAGCAGAGCCGGGGAGACTAATGAAAAACTGTTTTTT.

V and J are TRBV18 and TRBJ2-5; 9 bases are shared with TRBD2. From germline, CDR1 is KGHSH and CDR2 LQKENI. The J segment lost 1 base and the V segment lost 4 bases, leaving 7 bases of the junction unmatched. The CDR3 sequence is 16 residues long. CDR3 DNA sequence: TGTGCCAGCTCACGGACGAGACTAGCGGCCCAAGAGACCCAGTACTTC. Translated, it gives CASSRTRLAAQETQYF.

The chain combines TRBV28 with TRBJ1-1; D not certain. This CDR3 comprises 15 residues. Trimming removed 6 bases at V and 0 bases at J, with 14 bases between. Germline CDR1 is MDHEN and CDR2 is SYDVKM. In DNA, the CDR3 is TGTGCCAGCAGCCTGGGCGGTGGGATGAACACTGAAGCTTTCTTT. It codes for CASSLGGGMNTEAFF.

The chain uses TRBV4-2 and TRBJ1-1, with no clear D. Germline-derived CDR1 and CDR2 are LGHNA and YNFKEQ. Trimming cost V 1 base and J 11 bases, with 11 bases left between them. This CDR3 has 12 residues. The CDR3 DNA follows: TGTGCCAGCAGCCAAGCTAATTATCGTGCTTTCTTT. It yields the protein CASSQANYRAFF.

This chain's CDR3 is CASSLDIYRRGHEQYF. As DNA, the CDR3 is TGTGCCAGCAGCTTAGATATTTATAGGAGGGGCCACGAGCAGTACTTC. The V call is TRBV11-2, the J call TRBJ2-7; a weak D match, TRBD2 (6 bases). The V end was cut by 0 bases, the J end by 5 bases, with 17 bases between. This CDR3 spans 16 amino acids. Germline V gene data show CDR1 as SGHAT and CDR2 as FQNNGV.

The rearrangement joins TRBV27 to TRBJ2-1; 10 bases align to TRBD1. Germline CDR1 MNHEY, CDR2 SMNVEV (reference sequence). The CDR3 is 14 amino acids. V gave up 3 bases and J gave up 6 bases; unmatched junction bases: 2. The CDR3 DNA follows: TGTGCCAGCAGTTTGGGACAGGGGTTCAATGAGCAGTTCTTC. The encoded protein is CASSLGQGFNEQFF.

This clone was seen just once. The V call is TRBV7-9, the J call TRBJ2-7; D might be TRBD1 (6 bases). This CDR3 contains 13 residues. Germline CDR1 reads SEHNR; CDR2 reads FQNEAQ (reference sequence). V shed 1 base and J shed 6 bases, with 10 bases lying between them. This CDR3 is CASSLDRDREQYF. In DNA form, the CDR3 reads TGTGCCAGCAGCTTAGACAGGGATCGCGAGCAGTACTTC.